Listed here are 12 T cell receptor beta chains from one sample, sequenced in a study of CD8 T cells in Susac syndrome (dated by TCRdb to the late 2010s). Receptor amplification or capture employed the immunoSEQ multiplex PCR assay. RNA was extracted with the RNeasy kit and roughly 0.45 to 1 ug was reverse transcribed using random hexamers. TCRdb redid the processing of the public reads, applying fastp at Q25 and MiXCR, and retained in-frame beta chains. Identical CDR3 protein sequences are pooled into one entry, listed with their most common genes and DNA. This sample lists roughly 89,000 distinct CDR3 sequences; approximately 96% were detected once. Together, the top ten hold around 0.41% of the sample. The sequenced material came from CD8+ T cells from PBMCs. Receptor source: a human donor with Susac syndrome.

The V and J genes are TRBV20-1 and TRBJ2-5, with 9 positions matching TRBD2. This CDR3 spans 15 amino acids. Germline V gene lookup returns CDR1 DFQATT and CDR2 SNEGSKA (reference sequence). With V trimmed by 6 bases and J by 3 bases, 11 bases remained unmatched. The chain's CDR3 is CSAQAATSGEETQYF. As DNA, the CDR3 is TGCAGTGCCCAGGCGGCGACTAGCGGAGAAGAGACCCAGTACTTC.

The genes are TRBV27 and TRBJ1-2; D is uncertain. Germline assignment: CDR1 MNHEY and CDR2 SMNVEV (reference sequence). The CDR3 loop spans 14 amino acids. V was shortened by 3 bases and J by 4 bases, with 12 bases between the two germline ends. The CDR3 region is CASSFEGGSYGYTF. The CDR3 nucleotides read TGTGCCAGCAGTTTTGAGGGAGGAAGCTATGGCTACACCTTC.

The rearrangement uses TRBV9 and TRBJ2-2; TRBD1 aligns across 7 bases. The CDR3 consists of 16 residues. Germline trimming cut 2 bases from V and 4 bases from J; bases unmatched to any gene: 8. Germline values: CDR1 SGDLS, CDR2 YYNGEE. CDR3 in amino acids: CASSVRTGGGTGELFF. Written as DNA, the CDR3 is TGTGCCAGCAGCGTTCGGACAGGCGGCGGCACCGGGGAGCTGTTTTTT.

CDR3 protein: CASSEETSSTDTQYF. CDR3 nucleotide sequence: TGTGCCAGCAGTGAGGAGACTAGCAGCACAGATACGCAGTATTTT. The chain joins TRBV2 to TRBJ2-3; 7 bases match TRBD2. CDR1 is SNHLY and CDR2 is FYNNEI in the germline V gene. The CDR3 is made up of 15 amino acids. V dropped 3 bases and J dropped 0; count of bases not matched to a gene: 3.

CDR3 coding DNA: TGCAGCGTTGAACACAGGGGAATCCAGTACGAGCAGTACTTC. It yields the protein CSVEHRGIQYEQYF. The chain recombines TRBV29-1 with TRBJ2-7; 7 bases are a match to TRBD1. Per germline, CDR1 SQVTM and CDR2 ANQGSEA. The CDR3 is 14 residues long. V shed 2 bases, J shed 4 bases, and the junction held 8 bases outside the gene matches.

This chain links TRBV27 with TRBJ1-1; D is perhaps TRBD1 (6 bases). CDR1 and CDR2 from the germline V gene are MNHEY and SMNVEV (reference sequence). Trimming cost V 6 bases and J 1 base, with 15 bases left between them. The CDR3 loop spans 15 amino acids. The DNA for the CDR3 is TGTGCCAGCAGCCTGGGGACGGGGGCGAACACTGAAGCTTTCTTT. Encoded protein: CASSLGTGANTEAFF.

V is TRBV15 and J is TRBJ2-2; D may be TRBD1 (5 bases). V shed 3 bases and J shed 6 bases, with 14 bases lying between them. This CDR3 has 15 residues. The germline gives CDR1 LNHNV, CDR2 YYDKDF (reference sequence). CDR3 loop: CATSRVGPRAGELFF. The CDR3 coding sequence is TGTGCCACCAGCAGGGTAGGCCCCAGGGCCGGGGAGCTGTTTTTT.

The V call is TRBV5-6, the J call TRBJ2-1; 10 positions agree with TRBD1. V gave up 0 bases and J gave up 12 bases; unmatched junction bases: 9. This CDR3 is 15 amino acids long. The germline CDR1 and CDR2 sequences are SGHDT and YYEEEE. The CDR3 spells CASSLGTGGWGVQFF. The CDR3 region has the DNA TGTGCCAGCAGCTTGGGGACAGGGGGTTGGGGCGTGCAGTTCTTC.

This clonotype was detected a few times. The gene calls are TRBV5-1 and TRBJ1-2; 7 bases match TRBD1. This CDR3 is 13 amino acids long. The germline gives CDR1 SGHRS, CDR2 YFSETQ. Unmatched junction bases numbered 3, after V lost 3 bases and J lost 4 bases. As DNA, the CDR3 is TGCGCCAGCAGCTCGGACAGGAGCTATGGCTACACCTTC. It yields the protein CASSSDRSYGYTF.

This chain connects TRBV9 to TRBJ2-3; D may match TRBD1 or TRBD2 (7 bases each). The V end lost 7 bases, the J end lost 3 bases, and 15 bases lay between the germline ends. The V gene's germline CDR1 is SGDLS and CDR2 YYNGEE. There are 14 residues in the CDR3. CDR3 in amino acids: CASGQGGSTDTQYF. CDR3 in DNA: TGTGCCAGCGGCCAGGGGGGGTCTACAGATACGCAGTATTTT.

The chain combines TRBV5-4 with TRBJ2-2; D unclear. The germline V and J ends were trimmed by 0 bases and 6 bases, with 9 bases remaining between them. This CDR3 has 14 amino acids. Germline CDR1 and CDR2: SGHNT and YYREEE (reference sequence). The DNA for the CDR3 is TGTGCCAGCAGCTTGGCCGTTGTGCCCGGGGAGCTGTTTTTT. It encodes CASSLAVVPGELFF.

The chain carries TRBV6-5 and TRBJ1-2; D ambiguous. V lost 6 bases, J lost 4 bases, and 15 bases lay in between. CDR3 length: 14 amino acids. Germline lookup yields CDR1 MNHEY and CDR2 SVGAGI. The CDR3 nucleotides read TGTGCCAGCAGCGACCCAACAGAGTCCTATGGCTACACCTTC. It translates to CASSDPTESYGYTF.